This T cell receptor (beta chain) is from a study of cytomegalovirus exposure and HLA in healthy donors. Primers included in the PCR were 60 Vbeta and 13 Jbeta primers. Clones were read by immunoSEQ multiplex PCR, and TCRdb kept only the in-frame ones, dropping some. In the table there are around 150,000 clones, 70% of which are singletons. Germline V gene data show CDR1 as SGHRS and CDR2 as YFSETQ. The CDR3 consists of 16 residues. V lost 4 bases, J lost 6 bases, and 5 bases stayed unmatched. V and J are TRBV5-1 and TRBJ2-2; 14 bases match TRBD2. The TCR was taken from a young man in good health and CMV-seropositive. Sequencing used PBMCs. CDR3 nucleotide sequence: TGCGCCAGCAGCGGGGGACTAGCGGGAGTCCCCGGGGAGCTGTTTTTT. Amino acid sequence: CASSGGLAGVPGELFF.